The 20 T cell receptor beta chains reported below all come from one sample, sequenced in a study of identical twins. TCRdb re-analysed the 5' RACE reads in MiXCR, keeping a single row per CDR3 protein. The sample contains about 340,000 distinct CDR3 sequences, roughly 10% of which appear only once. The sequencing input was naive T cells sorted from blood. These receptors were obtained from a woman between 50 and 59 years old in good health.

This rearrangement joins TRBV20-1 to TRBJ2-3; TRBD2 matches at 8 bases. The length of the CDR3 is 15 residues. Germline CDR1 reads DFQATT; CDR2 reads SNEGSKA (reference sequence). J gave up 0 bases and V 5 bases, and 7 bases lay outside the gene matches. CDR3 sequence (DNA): TGCAGTGCTTCAATGACTAGCGCTAGCACAGATACGCAGTATTTT. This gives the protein CSASMTSASTDTQYF.

The CDR3: CASRGLRGTDTQYF. The CDR3 DNA sequence: TGTGCCAGCAGGGGGCTCAGGGGCACAGATACGCAGTATTTT. V and J are TRBV11-2 and TRBJ2-3, with D perhaps TRBD1 (5 bases). The germline gives CDR1 SGHAT, CDR2 FQNNGV. The V and J ends lost 6 bases and 1 base respectively, with 11 bases between them. The CDR3 consists of 14 residues.

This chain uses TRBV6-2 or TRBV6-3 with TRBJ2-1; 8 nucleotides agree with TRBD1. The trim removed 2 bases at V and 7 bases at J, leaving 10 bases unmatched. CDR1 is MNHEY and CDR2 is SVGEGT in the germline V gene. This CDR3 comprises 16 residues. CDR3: CASSYPRQGAGNEQFF. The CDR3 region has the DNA TGTGCCAGCAGTTACCCCCGTCAGGGGGCTGGGAATGAGCAGTTCTTC.

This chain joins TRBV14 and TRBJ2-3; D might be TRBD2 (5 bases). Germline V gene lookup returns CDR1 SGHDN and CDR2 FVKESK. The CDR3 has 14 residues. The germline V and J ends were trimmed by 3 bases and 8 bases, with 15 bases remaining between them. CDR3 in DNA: TGTGCCAGCAGCCACCCTACGGACTCGGCTACGCAGTATTTT. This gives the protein CASSHPTDSATQYF.

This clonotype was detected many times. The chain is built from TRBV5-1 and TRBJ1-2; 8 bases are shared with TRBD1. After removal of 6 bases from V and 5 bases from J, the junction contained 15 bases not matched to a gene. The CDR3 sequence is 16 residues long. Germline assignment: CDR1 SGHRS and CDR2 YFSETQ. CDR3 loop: CASTPGQVIVEYGYTF. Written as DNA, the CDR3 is TGCGCCAGCACACCGGGACAGGTTATCGTTGAATATGGCTACACCTTC. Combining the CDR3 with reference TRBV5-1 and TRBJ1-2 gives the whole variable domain KAGVTQTPRYLIKTRGQQVTLSCSPISGHRSVSWYQQTPGQGLQFLFEYFSETQRNKGNFPGRFSGRQFSNSRSEMNVSTLELGDSALYLCASTPGQVIVEYGYTFGSGTRLTVV.

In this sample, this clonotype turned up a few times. CDR3 in amino acids: CASSRTGLSDTQYF. The CDR3 region has the DNA TGCGCCAGCAGCCGTACAGGATTATCAGATACGCAGTATTTT. The chain joins TRBV5-1 to TRBJ2-3, with D perhaps matching TRBD1 (5 bases). The germline V gene has CDR1 SGHRS and CDR2 YFSETQ. CDR3 length: 14 residues. V was shortened by 4 bases and J by 4 bases, with 13 bases between the two germline ends. Full variable domain (rest looked up from reference TRBV5-1 and TRBJ2-3): KAGVTQTPRYLIKTRGQQVTLSCSPISGHRSVSWYQQTPGQGLQFLFEYFSETQRNKGNFPGRFSGRQFSNSRSEMNVSTLELGDSALYLCASSRTGLSDTQYFGPGTRLTVL.

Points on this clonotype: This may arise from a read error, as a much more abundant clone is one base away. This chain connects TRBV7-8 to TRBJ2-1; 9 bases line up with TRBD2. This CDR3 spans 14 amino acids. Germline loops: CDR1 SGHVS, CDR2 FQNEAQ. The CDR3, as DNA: TGTGCCAGCAGTCCTGGGACTAGCCTTAATGTGCAGTTCTTC. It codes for CASSPGTSLNVQFF.

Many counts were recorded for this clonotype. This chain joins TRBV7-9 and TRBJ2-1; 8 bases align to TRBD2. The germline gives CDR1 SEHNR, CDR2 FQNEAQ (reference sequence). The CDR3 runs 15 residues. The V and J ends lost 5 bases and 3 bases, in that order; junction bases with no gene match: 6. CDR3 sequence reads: CASSRGTSGYNEQFF. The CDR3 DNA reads TGTGCCAGCAGCCGCGGGACTAGTGGCTACAATGAGCAGTTCTTC.

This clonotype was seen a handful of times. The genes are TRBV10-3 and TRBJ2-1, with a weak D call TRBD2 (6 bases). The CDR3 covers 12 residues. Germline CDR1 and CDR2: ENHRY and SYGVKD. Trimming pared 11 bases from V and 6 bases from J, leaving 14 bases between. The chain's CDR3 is CASRGGINEQFF. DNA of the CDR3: TGTGCCTCGAGGGGCGGGATCAATGAGCAGTTCTTC.

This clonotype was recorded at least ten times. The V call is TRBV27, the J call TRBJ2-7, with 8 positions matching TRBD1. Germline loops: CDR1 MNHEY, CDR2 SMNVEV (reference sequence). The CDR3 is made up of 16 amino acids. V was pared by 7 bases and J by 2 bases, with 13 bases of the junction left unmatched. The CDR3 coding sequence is TGTGCCAGCACCTCAAGAGACAGGGGTCTCACCTACGAGCAGTACGTC. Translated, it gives CASTSRDRGLTYEQYV.

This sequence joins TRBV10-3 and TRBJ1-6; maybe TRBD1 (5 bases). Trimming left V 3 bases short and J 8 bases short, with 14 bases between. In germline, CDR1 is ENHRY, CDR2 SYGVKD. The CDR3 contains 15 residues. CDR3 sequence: CAISDSTVGDSPLHF. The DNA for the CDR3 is TGTGCCATCAGTGACTCCACTGTAGGGGATTCACCCCTCCACTTT.

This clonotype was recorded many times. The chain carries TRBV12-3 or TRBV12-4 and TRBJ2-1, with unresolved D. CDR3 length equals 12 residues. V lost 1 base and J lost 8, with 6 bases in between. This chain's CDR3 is CASSLGFDEQFF. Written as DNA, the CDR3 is TGTGCCAGCAGTTTAGGTTTTGATGAGCAGTTCTTC.

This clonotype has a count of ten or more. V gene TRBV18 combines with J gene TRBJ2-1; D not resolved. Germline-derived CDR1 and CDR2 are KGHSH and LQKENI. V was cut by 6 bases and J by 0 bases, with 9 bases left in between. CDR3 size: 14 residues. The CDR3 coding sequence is TGTGCCAGCTCGCTTATTAGCTCCTACAATGAGCAGTTCTTC. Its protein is CASSLISSYNEQFF.

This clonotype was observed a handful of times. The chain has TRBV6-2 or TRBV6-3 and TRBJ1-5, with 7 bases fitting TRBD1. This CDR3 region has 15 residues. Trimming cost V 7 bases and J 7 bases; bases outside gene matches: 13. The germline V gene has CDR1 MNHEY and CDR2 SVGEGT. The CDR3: CASKRDSTLGQPQHF. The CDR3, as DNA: TGTGCCAGCAAGCGGGACAGTACCTTAGGGCAGCCCCAGCATTTT.

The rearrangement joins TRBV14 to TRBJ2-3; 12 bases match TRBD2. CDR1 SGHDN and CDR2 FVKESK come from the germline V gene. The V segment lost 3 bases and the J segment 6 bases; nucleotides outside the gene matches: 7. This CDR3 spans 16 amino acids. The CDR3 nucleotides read TGTGCCAGCAGCCAGAAGGGACTAGCGGGTTCGGATACGCAGTATTTT. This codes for CASSQKGLAGSDTQYF.

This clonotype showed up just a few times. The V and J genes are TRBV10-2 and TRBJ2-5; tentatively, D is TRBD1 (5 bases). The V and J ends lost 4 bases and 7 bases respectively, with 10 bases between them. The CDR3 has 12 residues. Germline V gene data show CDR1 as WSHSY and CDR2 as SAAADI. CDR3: CASSGGFGTQYF. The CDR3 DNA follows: TGCGCCAGCAGTGGGGGCTTCGGGACCCAGTACTTC.

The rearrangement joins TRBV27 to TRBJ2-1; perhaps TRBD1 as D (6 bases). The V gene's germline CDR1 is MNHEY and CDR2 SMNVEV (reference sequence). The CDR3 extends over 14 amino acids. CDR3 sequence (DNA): TGTGCTGCCCAACCAGGGGCGCAATACAATGAGCAGTTCTTC. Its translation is CAAQPGAQYNEQFF.

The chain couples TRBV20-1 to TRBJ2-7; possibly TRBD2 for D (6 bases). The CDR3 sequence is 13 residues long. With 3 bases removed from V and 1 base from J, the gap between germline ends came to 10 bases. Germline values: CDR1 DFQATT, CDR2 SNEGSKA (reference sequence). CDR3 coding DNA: TGCAGTGCTAGCCGCGGGACGTCCTACGAGCAGTACTTC. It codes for CSASRGTSYEQYF.

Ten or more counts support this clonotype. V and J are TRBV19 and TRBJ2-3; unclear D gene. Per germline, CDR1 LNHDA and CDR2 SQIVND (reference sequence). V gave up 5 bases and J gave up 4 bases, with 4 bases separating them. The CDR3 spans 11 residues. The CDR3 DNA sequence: TGTGCCAGTAGTGCATCAGATACGCAGTATTTT. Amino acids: CASSASDTQYF.

The CDR3 loop is CASSLEAGTGGSEAFF. CDR3 DNA sequence: TGCGCCAGCAGCTTGGAGGCCGGGACAGGAGGTTCTGAAGCTTTCTTT. This sequence joins TRBV5-1 and TRBJ1-1; 8 positions match TRBD1. The CDR3 is made up of 16 amino acids. The V and J ends lost 0 bases and 6 bases, in that order; junction bases with no gene match: 10. The germline CDR1 and CDR2 sequences are SGHRS and YFSETQ.